This TCR beta chain was observed in a study of shared clonotypes between healthy human individuals. Across the whole study: For every donor, three CD4 naive, three CD4 memory, two CD8 naive and one CD8 memory plates were used.

CDR1 and CDR2 from the germline V gene are SGHRS and YFSETQ. This CDR3 has 15 residues. V was pared by 0 bases and J by 4 bases, with 13 bases between. Naive CD8 cells, CD45RO-negative and positively selected for CCR7, excluded terminally differentiated effector memory CD45RA+ cells. Assay: immunoSEQ multiplex PCR; the TCRdb copy retains only in-frame clones and omits some. The sample holds nearly 2 million clones; about 94% are singletons and the top ten take under 1.5%. The V gene is TRBV5-1, the J gene TRBJ1-1; perhaps TRBD1 as D (5 bases). The sample was naive CD8+ T cells sorted from blood. The source is a man between 18 and 35 years old in good health. CDR3 sequence (DNA): TGCGCCAGCAGCTTGGTGGAGGGGCAAGGCACTGAAGCTTTCTTT. Residues: CASSLVEGQGTEAFF.